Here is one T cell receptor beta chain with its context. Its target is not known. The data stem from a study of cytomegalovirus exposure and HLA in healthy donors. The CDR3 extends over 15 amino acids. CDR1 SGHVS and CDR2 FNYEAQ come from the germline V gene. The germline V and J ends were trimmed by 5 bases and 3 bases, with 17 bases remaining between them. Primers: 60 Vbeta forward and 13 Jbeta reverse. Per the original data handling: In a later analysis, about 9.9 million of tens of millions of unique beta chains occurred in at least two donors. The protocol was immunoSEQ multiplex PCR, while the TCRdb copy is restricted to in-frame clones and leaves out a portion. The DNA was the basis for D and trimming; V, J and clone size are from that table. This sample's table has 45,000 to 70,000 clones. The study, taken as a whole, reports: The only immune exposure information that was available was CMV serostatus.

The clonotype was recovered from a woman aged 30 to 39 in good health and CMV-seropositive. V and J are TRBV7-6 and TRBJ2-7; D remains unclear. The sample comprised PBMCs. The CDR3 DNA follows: TGTGCCAGCAGCCGCACCCTAGGTCAGCTCTACGAGCAGTACTTC. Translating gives CASSRTLGQLYEQYF.